One sample yielded the 8 T cell receptor beta chains listed below, sequenced in a study of T cells of healthy individuals. TCRdb redid the calling of the 5' RACE reads with MiXCR, one entry per CDR3 protein. The sample carries 60,000 to 80,000 distinct CDR3 sequences, roughly 15% recorded once. All receptors come from a human donor in good health.

This clonotype was detected only a few times. The CDR3 here is CASSPGGGAVVNEQFF. Here the CDR3 DNA reads TGTGCCAGCAGCCCAGGGGGGGGAGCCGTGGTGAATGAGCAGTTCTTC. The rearrangement links TRBV11-3 to TRBJ2-1; D possibly uses TRBD1 or TRBD2 (7 bases each). The CDR3 consists of 16 residues. V lost 5 bases to trimming and J lost 7 bases, with 21 bases between them. The V gene's germline CDR1 is SGHNT and CDR2 YENEEA.

This clonotype was seen only a few times. CDR3 DNA sequence: TGCGCCAGCAGCCTTTTCCAAGCTGGGGCCAACGTCCTGACTTTC. It codes for CASSLFQAGANVLTF. The rearrangement links TRBV4-3 to TRBJ2-6; D not certain. Trimming pared 4 bases from V and 2 bases from J, leaving 9 bases between. Looked up from germline, CDR1 is LGHNA and CDR2 is YSLEER. The CDR3 length is 15 residues.

The V gene is TRBV7-2, the J gene TRBJ1-2, with D hard to call. V dropped 5 bases and J dropped 4 bases, with 17 bases sitting between them. The CDR3 loop spans 15 amino acids. CDR1 SGHTA and CDR2 FQGNSA come from the germline V gene. CDR3 bases: TGTGCCAGCAGCCCACCCCCCGTCACTGGCTATGGCTACACCTTC. Translated, it gives CASSPPPVTGYGYTF.

This clonotype was counted at least ten times. The chain has TRBV7-2 and TRBJ2-7; D call uncertain. The V end was cut by 5 bases, the J end by 3 bases, with 8 bases between. Looked up from germline, CDR1 is SGHTA and CDR2 is FQGNSA. This CDR3 spans 12 amino acids. The CDR3 region is CASSRNHYEQYF. In DNA form, the CDR3 reads TGTGCCAGCAGCCGGAACCACTACGAGCAGTACTTC.

This clonotype was seen many times. The chain links TRBV7-9 to TRBJ1-1, with D uncertain. CDR3 length equals 16 residues. The V end was cut by 1 base, the J end by 3 bases, with 15 bases between. Germline CDR1 and CDR2: SEHNR and FQNEAQ (reference sequence). The CDR3 bases are TGTGCCAGCAGCTTAGGGGCCGTCACATCGGACACTGAAGCTTTCTTT. As protein: CASSLGAVTSDTEAFF.

This clonotype was counted only a few times. The CDR3 loop reads CSVGSPRGGGGGYTF. The CDR3 nucleotides are TGCAGCGTTGGAAGTCCCCGGGGCGGTGGTGGTGGCTACACCTTC. The genes are TRBV29-1 and TRBJ1-2; D perhaps matches TRBD1 (5 bases). Germline lookup yields CDR1 SQVTM and CDR2 ANQGSEA. V lost 4 bases and J lost 7, with 22 bases in between. The CDR3 runs to 15 residues.

J is TRBJ2-1 and V is TRBV5-1; D is perhaps TRBD1 (5 bases). The CDR3 sequence is 15 residues long. Germline lookup yields CDR1 SGHRS and CDR2 YFSETQ. The V and J ends lost 4 bases and 0 bases respectively, with 11 bases between them. The CDR3 spells CASSKKQASYNEQFF. CDR3 DNA sequence: TGCGCCAGCAGCAAGAAACAGGCCTCCTACAATGAGCAGTTCTTC. Complete variable domain (other parts from reference TRBV5-1 and TRBJ2-1): KAGVTQTPRYLIKTRGQQVTLSCSPISGHRSVSWYQQTPGQGLQFLFEYFSETQRNKGNFPGRFSGRQFSNSRSEMNVSTLELGDSALYLCASSKKQASYNEQFFGPGTRLTVL.

This clonotype came up many times. The gene calls are TRBV11-2 and TRBJ2-7, with 7 nucleotides matching TRBD1. The CDR3 length is 16 residues. In germline, CDR1 is SGHAT, CDR2 FQNNGV. The V gene end was trimmed by 1 base and the J gene end by 1 base; junction bases not matched to a gene: 7. This chain's CDR3 is CASSLGQMDRSYEQYF. The CDR3 bases are TGTGCCAGCAGCTTAGGCCAAATGGACAGGTCCTACGAGCAGTACTTC.